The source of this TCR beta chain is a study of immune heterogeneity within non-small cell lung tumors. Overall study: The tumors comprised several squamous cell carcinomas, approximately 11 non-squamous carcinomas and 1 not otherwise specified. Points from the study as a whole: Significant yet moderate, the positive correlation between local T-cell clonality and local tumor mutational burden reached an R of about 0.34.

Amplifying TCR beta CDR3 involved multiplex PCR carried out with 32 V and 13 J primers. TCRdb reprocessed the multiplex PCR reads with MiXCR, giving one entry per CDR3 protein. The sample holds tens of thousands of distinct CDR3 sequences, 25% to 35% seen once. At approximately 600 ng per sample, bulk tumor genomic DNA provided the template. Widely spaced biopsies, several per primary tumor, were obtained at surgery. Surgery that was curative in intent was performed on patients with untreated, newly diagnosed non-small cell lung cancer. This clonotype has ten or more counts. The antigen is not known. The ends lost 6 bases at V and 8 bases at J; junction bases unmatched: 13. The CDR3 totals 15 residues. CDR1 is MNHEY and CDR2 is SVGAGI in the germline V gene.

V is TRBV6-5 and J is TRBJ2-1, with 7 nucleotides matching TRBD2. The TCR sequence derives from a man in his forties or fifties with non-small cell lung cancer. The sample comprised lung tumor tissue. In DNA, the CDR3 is TGTGCCAGCAGGGCGATCGGGGGGAGGATAGATGAGCAGTTCTTC. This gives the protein CASRAIGGRIDEQFF.